This T cell receptor (beta chain) appears in the sequencing data of a study of T cells in Graves' hyperthyroidism and ophthalmopathy. Germline assignment: CDR1 WNHNN and CDR2 SYGVQD (reference sequence). Trimming at V came to 0 bases and at J to 0 bases, leaving 11 bases not matched to a gene. The CDR3 has 19 residues. Amplified regions were TCR beta CDR3 sequences from RNA transcripts. With the HTBI primer set, the TCR CDR3 went through a first round of RT-PCR. MiXCR, run by TCRdb on the multiplex PCR reads, gives a single entry per CDR3 protein. The sample records around 500,000 distinct CDR3 sequences, 16% being singletons.

The V call is TRBV10-1, the J call TRBJ2-1; 7 bases are a match to TRBD2. Sequenced: blood. This sequence was found in a woman aged 30 to 39 with Graves' ophthalmopathy. CDR3 nucleotides: TGCGCCAGCAGTGAGTCGTCCATAGGTGCGGGAGCCTCCTACAATGAGCAGTTCTTC. It encodes CASSESSIGAGASYNEQFF.